The next 29 T cell receptor beta chains were all read from a single sample in a study of TIL therapy for anti-PD-1-resistant metastatic lung cancer. Specified time point: pre-treatment sample, taken before nivolumab and TIL therapy. Sequencing used immunoSEQ v3. Generated by immunoSEQ multiplex PCR, the TCRdb table keeps only in-frame clones and is missing some. The sample shows about 55,000 clones, roughly 77% of them seen only once. Sequences were derived from blood, sampled at baseline. The receptor source for this set is a person aged 25-85 years with non-small cell lung cancer.

CDR3 nucleotides: TGTGCCAGCCAGGATGGGACCTCAAATCAGCCCCAGCATTTT. Residues: CASQDGTSNQPQHF. The chain couples TRBV18 to TRBJ1-5; D is possibly TRBD1 (5 bases). Trimming pared 8 bases from V and 4 bases from J, leaving 15 bases between. There are 14 residues in the CDR3. The germline gives CDR1 KGHSH, CDR2 LQKENI. Complete variable domain (other parts from reference TRBV18 and TRBJ1-5): NAGVMQNPRHLVRRRGQEARLRCSPMKGHSHVYWYRQLPEEGLKFMVYLQKENIIDESGMPKERFSAEFPKEGPSILRIQQVVRGDSAAYFCASQDGTSNQPQHFGDGTRLSIL.

This clone was detected a few times. The chain employs TRBV2 and TRBJ2-1, with 9 positions matching TRBD2. Germline loops: CDR1 SNHLY, CDR2 FYNNEI. CDR3 length: 16 amino acids. V trimming: 5 bases; J trimming: 0 bases; junction bases outside the gene matches: 5. CDR3 in amino acids: CASSISGGYSYNEQFF. Here the CDR3 DNA reads TGTGCCAGCAGTATTAGCGGGGGCTACTCCTACAATGAGCAGTTCTTC.

The V and J genes are TRBV7-6 and TRBJ1-3; D gene unclear. Germline V lookup: CDR1 SGHVS, CDR2 FNYEAQ. This CDR3 has 16 amino acids. V lost 5 bases and J lost 0, with 14 bases in between. The CDR3 protein is CASSVGRSDSGNTIYF. In DNA form, the CDR3 reads TGTGCCAGCAGCGTTGGACGGTCAGACTCTGGAAACACCATATATTTT.

This rearrangement joins TRBV9 to TRBJ2-2; possibly TRBD1 for D (6 bases). CDR1 is SGDLS and CDR2 is YYNGEE in the germline V gene. This CDR3 has 16 residues. Deletions cut 4 bases from V and 5 bases from J, with 18 bases between. The CDR3: CASSSPKGTGTGELFF. CDR3 DNA: TGTGCCAGCAGCTCACCTAAGGGTACAGGGACCGGGGAGCTGTTTTTT.

The J gene is TRBJ1-4, the V gene TRBV15; D unclear. The CDR3 spans 12 residues. Looked up from germline, CDR1 is LNHNV and CDR2 is YYDKDF (reference sequence). The V end was cut by 3 bases, the J end by 7 bases, with 6 bases between. The DNA of the CDR3 is TGTGCCACCAGCAGGGCGAGTGAAAAACTGTTTTTT. Translated: CATSRASEKLFF. The full variable domain, with the rest looked up from reference TRBV15 and TRBJ1-4, is DAMVIQNPRYQVTQFGKPVTLSCSQTLNHNVMYWYQQKSSQAPKLLFHYYDKDFNNEADTPDNFQSRRPNTSFCFLDIRSPGLGDTAMYLCATSRASEKLFFGSGTQLSVL.

This rearrangement joins TRBV28 to TRBJ1-2, with TRBD1 matching 7 bases. CDR1 is MDHEN and CDR2 is SYDVKM in the germline V gene. CDR3 size: 14 residues. J lost 5 bases, V lost 2 bases, and 5 bases had no gene match. CDR3 DNA sequence: TGTGCCAGCAGTTTACGACAGGGAAGGTATGGCTACACCTTC. It yields the protein CASSLRQGRYGYTF.

The rearrangement links TRBV6-5 to TRBJ1-5, with 9 bases matching TRBD1. J was trimmed by 7 bases and V by 5 bases; bases with no gene match: 6. The CDR3 loop spans 14 amino acids. Germline lookup yields CDR1 MNHEY and CDR2 SVGAGI. The CDR3 bases are TGTGCCAGCAGTACACAGGGGGCGAGGCAGCCCCAGCATTTT. The encoded protein is CASSTQGARQPQHF.

The chain's CDR3 is CASSSQTATEAFF. The CDR3 coding sequence is TGTGCCAGCAGTTCCCAGACGGCCACTGAAGCTTTCTTT. The chain uses TRBV12-3 or TRBV12-4 and TRBJ1-1; D gene uncertain. V lost 4 bases, J lost 4 bases, and 10 bases lay in between. There are 13 residues in the CDR3.

In its sample, this clone was seen a few times. The rearrangement uses TRBV5-1 and TRBJ2-2; a possible D gene is TRBD1 (6 bases). Germline lookup yields CDR1 SGHRS and CDR2 YFSETQ. V lost 6 bases and J 6 bases, leaving 15 bases between the germline ends. There are 14 residues in the CDR3. The CDR3 loop reads CASKSQGSAGELFF. The CDR3 DNA reads as TGCGCCAGCAAAAGTCAGGGGAGCGCCGGGGAGCTGTTTTTT.

The chain has TRBV28 and TRBJ1-2; D is unresolved. Germline V lookup: CDR1 MDHEN, CDR2 SYDVKM. This CDR3 is built from 13 residues. V was clipped by 2 bases and J by 2 bases, with 6 bases between them. CDR3 in amino acids: CASSLERNYGYTF. Here the CDR3 DNA reads TGTGCCAGCAGTTTAGAACGGAACTATGGCTACACCTTC.

This sequence joins TRBV29-1 and TRBJ2-7; perhaps TRBD1 as D (6 bases). The length of the CDR3 is 12 residues. From germline, CDR1 is SQVTM and CDR2 ANQGSEA. Trimming left V 5 bases short and J 3 bases short, with 11 bases between. CDR3 region: CSVRTEYYEQYF. In nucleotides, the CDR3 is TGCAGCGTTCGGACAGAGTACTACGAGCAGTACTTC.

The CDR3 sequence is CATRQGATGELFF. Here the CDR3 DNA reads TGTGCCACCAGGCAGGGGGCGACCGGGGAGCTGTTTTTT. The rearrangement links TRBV24-1 to TRBJ2-2, with TRBD1 matching 8 bases. The V and J ends lost 7 bases and 5 bases, in that order; junction bases with no gene match: 2. The CDR3 length is 13 residues. Germline V gene data show CDR1 as KGHDR and CDR2 as SFDVKD.

CDR3 loop: CAWKGVPLGDRRYEQYF. The CDR3 bases are TGTGCCTGGAAGGGCGTCCCCCTTGGTGACAGACGCTACGAGCAGTACTTC. The chain joins TRBV30 to TRBJ2-7; maybe TRBD1 (5 bases). This CDR3 region has 17 residues. Looked up from germline, CDR1 is GTSNPN and CDR2 is SVGIG (reference sequence). V lost 4 bases and J 3 bases, leaving 25 bases between the germline ends.

V gene TRBV27 combines with J gene TRBJ2-3; the match to TRBD2 covers 7 bases. The V segment lost 6 bases and the J segment 1 base; nucleotides outside the gene matches: 10. The CDR3 length is 16 residues. Germline CDR1 reads MNHEY; CDR2 reads SMNVEV (reference sequence). The CDR3 here is CASSHLRSGGTDTQYF. The CDR3 DNA follows: TGTGCCAGCAGCCATTTACGAAGCGGGGGCACAGATACGCAGTATTTT.

The DNA of the CDR3 is TGTGCCAGCCGGACCCAGGGCTTGGCGGAGACCCAGTACTTC. It codes for CASRTQGLAETQYF. The chain carries TRBV2 and TRBJ2-5, with D perhaps matching TRBD1 (5 bases). CDR1 and CDR2 from the germline V gene are SNHLY and FYNNEI. V shed 8 bases and J shed 5 bases, with 18 bases lying between them. The CDR3 totals 14 residues.

The chain links TRBV6-1 to TRBJ1-5; TRBD1 might be the D (5 bases). The ends were cut back, 0 bases at V and 2 bases at J, with 11 bases in the middle. CDR1 and CDR2 (germline): MNHNS, SASEGT. The length of the CDR3 is 16 residues. The CDR3 sequence: CASSEARGSGNQPQHF. The CDR3 coding sequence is TGTGCCAGCAGTGAAGCGCGGGGGTCGGGCAATCAGCCCCAGCATTTT.

This chain joins TRBV4-3 and TRBJ2-2; 8 positions match TRBD1. Germline-derived CDR1 and CDR2 are LGHNA and YSLEER. Trimming removed 4 bases from V and 5 bases from J; junction bases left unmatched: 9. This CDR3 spans 16 amino acids. The CDR3 region is CASSPEGQGATGELFF. The CDR3, as DNA: TGCGCCAGCAGCCCTGAGGGGCAGGGGGCAACCGGGGAGCTGTTTTTT.

This clone was observed a few times. V and J are TRBV15 and TRBJ1-6; TRBD1 matches at 7 bases. Germline assignment: CDR1 LNHNV and CDR2 YYDKDF (reference sequence). V dropped 1 base and J dropped 6; count of bases not matched to a gene: 3. The CDR3 has 15 amino acids. The CDR3 loop is CATSRGGDSNSPLHF. CDR3 bases: TGTGCCACCAGCAGAGGGGGGGACAGTAATTCACCCCTCCACTTT.

V is TRBV7-2 and J is TRBJ2-3; no definite D call. The CDR3 is 13 residues long. Germline values: CDR1 SGHTA, CDR2 FQGNSA. V shed 4 bases and J shed 2 bases, with 7 bases lying between them. The CDR3 loop is CASSSIPTDTQYF. DNA of the CDR3: TGTGCCAGCAGCTCAATACCCACAGATACGCAGTATTTT.

This rearrangement joins TRBV5-5 to TRBJ2-3; 14 nucleotides match TRBD2. J gave up 1 base and V 4 bases, and 14 bases lay outside the gene matches. The CDR3 length is 20 residues. The germline V gene encodes CDR1 SGHKS and CDR2 YYEKEE (reference sequence). CDR3 sequence (DNA): TGTGCCAGCAGCACGGGACTAGCGGGAGACTTTATTGGGGGCACAGATACGCAGTATTTT. Its translation is CASSTGLAGDFIGGTDTQYF. Full variable domain (remainder filled in from reference TRBV5-5 and TRBJ2-3): DAGVTQSPTHLIKTRGQQVTLRCSPISGHKSVSWYQQVLGQGPQFIFQYYEKEERGRGNFPDRFSARQFPNYSSELNVNALLLGDSALYLCASSTGLAGDFIGGTDTQYFGPGTRLTVL.

This clone appeared a single time. The J gene is TRBJ2-3, the V gene TRBV2; D unresolved. CDR3 length: 14 amino acids. With 6 bases removed from V and 2 bases from J, the gap between germline ends came to 12 bases. CDR1 and CDR2 from the germline V gene are SNHLY and FYNNEI. The CDR3 sequence: CASRAAPTTDTQYF. The CDR3 DNA is TGTGCCAGCAGAGCCGCCCCGACCACAGATACGCAGTATTTT.

The chain uses TRBV20-1 and TRBJ2-4; TRBD2 is a possible D gene (5 bases). Between the trimmed V and J ends, which lost 3 bases and 8 bases, there was a span of 8 bases. The germline V gene encodes CDR1 DFQATT and CDR2 SNEGSKA (reference sequence). This CDR3 has 11 residues. CDR3 amino acids: CSASGSDIQYF. The CDR3 region has the DNA TGCAGTGCTAGTGGGAGTGACATTCAGTACTTC.

The chain uses TRBV28 and TRBJ2-5, with 11 bases that match TRBD2. Germline loops: CDR1 MDHEN, CDR2 SYDVKM. After removal of 5 bases from V and 0 bases from J, the junction contained 14 bases not matched to a gene. The CDR3 consists of 19 residues. The CDR3 here is CASSPRRGLAEKYQETQYF. The DNA of the CDR3 is TGTGCCAGCAGTCCCAGGCGGGGACTAGCGGAAAAGTACCAAGAGACCCAGTACTTC.

V gene TRBV6-6 combines with J gene TRBJ2-2; D may be TRBD1 or TRBD2 (5 bases each). Deletions cut 6 bases from V and 3 bases from J, with 11 bases between. Germline CDR1 MNHNY, CDR2 SVGAGI (reference sequence). The CDR3 extends over 14 amino acids. As DNA, the CDR3 is TGTGCCAGCAGGAGGGACGGAGACACCGGGGAGCTGTTTTTT. It specifies CASRRDGDTGELFF.

In this sample, this clone turned up a few times. The J gene is TRBJ2-7, the V gene TRBV14; a possible D gene is TRBD2 (6 bases). CDR1 and CDR2 from the germline V gene are SGHDN and FVKESK. The V end lost 0 bases, the J end lost 7 bases, and 22 bases lay between the germline ends. There are 17 residues in the CDR3. The DNA for the CDR3 is TGTGCCAGCAGCCAAGACGCTTCGGGACTCCGTCGATCGGAGCAGTACTTC. Translating gives CASSQDASGLRRSEQYF.

The gene calls are TRBV10-3 and TRBJ2-5, with unresolved D. V dropped 2 bases and J dropped 5 bases, with 12 bases sitting between them. This CDR3 is 14 amino acids long. Germline V lookup: CDR1 ENHRY, CDR2 SYGVKD. As DNA, the CDR3 is TGTGCCATCAGTGAGAATCCTTCTGCGGAGACCCAGTACTTC. Its translation is CAISENPSAETQYF.

The CDR3 region has the DNA TGCGCCAGCAGCTTGGCCGGGGCAGGGAATGGCCTGGCCACCGGGGAGCTGTTTTTT. Residues: CASSLAGAGNGLATGELFF. The chain has TRBV5-1 and TRBJ2-2, with D perhaps given as TRBD1 or TRBD2 (5 bases each). Trimming pared 0 bases from V and 4 bases from J, leaving 22 bases between. The CDR3 covers 19 residues. Germline V CDR1 and CDR2: SGHRS, YFSETQ.

This clone was observed a handful of times. This rearrangement joins TRBV4-3 to TRBJ2-3; 7 bases are shared with TRBD2. The trim removed 0 bases at V and 5 bases at J, leaving 8 bases unmatched. This CDR3 is built from 16 residues. Germline lookup yields CDR1 LGHNA and CDR2 YSLEER. In DNA form, the CDR3 reads TGCGCCAGCAGCCAAGATGCGGGAGTAGCGGGAGATACGCAGTATTTT. Translated, it gives CASSQDAGVAGDTQYF.

This chain joins TRBV2 and TRBJ1-2; no clear D gene. The CDR3 is 14 residues long. V lost 7 bases and J 1 base, leaving 13 bases between the germline ends. Germline V gene lookup returns CDR1 SNHLY and CDR2 FYNNEI. CDR3 amino acids: CASNDRAFNYGYTF. The CDR3 bases are TGTGCCAGCAATGATCGAGCTTTTAACTATGGCTACACCTTC.